This TCR beta chain was sequenced in a study of CD8 T cells in ankylosing spondylitis (dated by TCRdb to the late 2010s). Background on the whole study: The study set out to find disease-linked TCR variants by profiling T cell receptor beta repertoires in ankylosing spondylitis patients and healthy donors. The whole study cohort included about a hundred healthy donors and about two dozen ankylosing spondylitis patients. Peripheral blood samples were taken, and synovial fluid was additionally collected from ankylosing spondylitis patients. Beyond this particular receptor, the publication reports: Blood from ankylosing spondylitis patients appeared to be characterized by a TCR beta motif made up of seven or eight highly homologous amino acid variants. The disease-linked clones had a CD8+ phenotype and were found at relatively low frequencies in peripheral blood. Some motif variants were previously reported in synovial fluid and blood of reactive arthritis patients, suggesting common disease-initiation mechanisms. Significant enrichment of the disease-linked clones was reported in matched synovial fluid samples from ankylosing spondylitis patients.

Sequenced using an Illumina HiSeq 2500. Quantitative 5'-RACE with molecular barcodes was used to prepare TCR beta libraries. Per the source publication's procedure: A new computational method based on a probabilistic model of VDJ rearrangement was used to identify disease-linked TCR variants. Clones were called with MiXCR by TCRdb after fastp trimmed the public reads at Q25, and only in-frame beta chains were retained. Duplicate CDR3 protein sequences are folded into a single record with the most common DNA and genes. Here the V and J calls rest on TCRdb's processing, not on the authors' analysis. This sample has a few hundred thousand distinct CDR3 sequences in its table, and 20% of those were observed once. The top ten clonotypes cover roughly 8% of the sample. Concerning this clonotype: Its antigen has not been determined. No base quality values were provided; no much bigger clone lies one nucleotide off.

CDR1 SQVTM and CDR2 ANQGSEA were looked up in the germline V gene. The germline ends are 11 bases apart after V is trimmed by 4 bases and J by 6 bases. Including cysteine and phenylalanine, the CDR3 has 12 amino acids. This entry keeps only the CDR3 DNA: 36 bases, framed from base 1. This sequence uses TRBV29-1 and TRBJ2-3; tentative D gene TRBD1, with 5 bases matching. The TCR originated in a male donor with ankylosing spondylitis or in good health (not recorded which). Specimen: blood, either unsorted or a sorted T cell fraction (not recorded which). The CDR3 region has the sequence CSVARAVDTQYF. The nucleotide sequence is given as TGCAGCGTTGCCAGGGCCGTCGATACGCAGTATTTT.